Described below is a single T cell receptor beta chain sequence and its context. The antigen is unknown. PCR was performed using 60 Vbeta and 13 Jbeta primers. The repertoire was sequenced with immunoSEQ multiplex PCR; TCRdb's copy has only in-frame clones and lacks some. The sample yields 140,000 to 150,000 clones, roughly 87% seen once. CDR1 and CDR2 (germline): MNHNS, SASEGT. V lost 4 bases, J lost 2 bases, and 6 bases lay in between. CDR3 length: 13 amino acids. This entry belongs to a study of cytomegalovirus exposure and HLA in healthy donors. Points from the study as a whole: Across all donors, roughly uniform sequencing depth was an assumption of the presence/absence analyses. Within the data, a cluster of highly shared sequence variants was likely a sequencing artifact. V segments that were indistinguishable, TRBV6-2 and TRBV6-3 among them, were omitted from analysis.

The sequence derives from a woman in her thirties or forties in good health and CMV-seronegative. The source material was PBMCs. The chain carries TRBV6-1 and TRBJ1-3; tentatively, D is TRBD1 (5 bases). CDR3 sequence: CASSGRAGNTIYF. As DNA, the CDR3 is TGTGCCAGCAGTGGCAGGGCTGGAAACACCATATATTTT.